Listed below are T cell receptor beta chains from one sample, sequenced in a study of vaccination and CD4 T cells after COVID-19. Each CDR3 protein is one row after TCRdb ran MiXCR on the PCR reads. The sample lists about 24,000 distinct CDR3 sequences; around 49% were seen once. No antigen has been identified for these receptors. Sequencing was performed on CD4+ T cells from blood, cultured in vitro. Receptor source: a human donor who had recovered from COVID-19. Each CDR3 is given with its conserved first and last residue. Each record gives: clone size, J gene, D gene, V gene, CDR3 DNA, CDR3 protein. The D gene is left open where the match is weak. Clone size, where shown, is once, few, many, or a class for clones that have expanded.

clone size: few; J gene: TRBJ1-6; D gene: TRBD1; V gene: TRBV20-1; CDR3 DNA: TGCAGTGCAAGGGACAGACGGAAGTTCTCCTATAATTCACCCCTCCACTTT; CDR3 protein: CSARDRRKFSYNSPLHF
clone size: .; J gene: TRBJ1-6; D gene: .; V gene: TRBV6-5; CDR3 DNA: TGTGCCAGCAGTTACCGAGTCGATAATTCACCCCTCCACTTT; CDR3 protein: CASSYRVDNSPLHF
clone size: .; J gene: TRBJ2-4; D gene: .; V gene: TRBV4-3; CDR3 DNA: TGCGCCAGCAGCCAAGCCGGGGCGCAGGCCATTCAGTACTTC; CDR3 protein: CASSQAGAQAIQYF
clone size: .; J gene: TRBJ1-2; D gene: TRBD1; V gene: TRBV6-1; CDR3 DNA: TGTGCCGGGGGACAGTACTATGGCTACACCTTC; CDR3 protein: CAGGQYYGYTF
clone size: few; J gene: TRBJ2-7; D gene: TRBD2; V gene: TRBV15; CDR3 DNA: TGTGCCACCAGCAGAGATCTGCTTTCGGCGGGAGGCGCCTACGAGCAGTACTTC; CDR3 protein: CATSRDLLSAGGAYEQYF
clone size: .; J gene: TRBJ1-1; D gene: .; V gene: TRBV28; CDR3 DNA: TGTGCCAGCAGTACCTACAGCCGGTCTGAAGCTTTCTTT; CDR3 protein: CASSTYSRSEAFF
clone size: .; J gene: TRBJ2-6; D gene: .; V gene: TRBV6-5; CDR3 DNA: TGTGCCAGCAGTTACAGGGCTGGGGCCAACGTCCTGACTTTC; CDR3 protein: CASSYRAGANVLTF
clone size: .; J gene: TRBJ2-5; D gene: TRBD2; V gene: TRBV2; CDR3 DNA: TGTGCCAGCAAGGGTGGGCGGGGGACCCACGTAGAGACCCAGTACTTC; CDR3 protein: CASKGGRGTHVETQYF
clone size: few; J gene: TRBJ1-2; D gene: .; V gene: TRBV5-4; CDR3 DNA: TGTGCCAGCAGCGGGGGACTAAGGGAACTTGGCTACACCTTC; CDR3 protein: CASSGGLRELGYTF
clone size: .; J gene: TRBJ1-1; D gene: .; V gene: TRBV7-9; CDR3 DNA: TGTGCCAGCAGCTTCACAGGGAAGAACACTGAAGCTTTCTTT; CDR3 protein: CASSFTGKNTEAFF
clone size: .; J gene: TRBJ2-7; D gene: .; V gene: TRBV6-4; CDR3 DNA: TGTGCCAGCAGTGAGGGGGACACCTACGAGCAGTACTTC; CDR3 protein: CASSEGDTYEQYF
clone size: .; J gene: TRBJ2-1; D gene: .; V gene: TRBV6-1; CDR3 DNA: TGTGCCAGCAGAACAGGGACATCTGGTGAGCAGTTCTTC; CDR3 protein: CASRTGTSGEQFF
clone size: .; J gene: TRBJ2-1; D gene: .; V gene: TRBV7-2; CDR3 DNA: TGTGCCAGCAGCTCCCGGAACCAATACAATGAGCAGTTCTTC; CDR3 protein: CASSSRNQYNEQFF
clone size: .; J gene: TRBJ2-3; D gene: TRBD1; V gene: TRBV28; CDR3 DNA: TGTGCCAGCAGTATCTCCGGGACAGGGTGGACAGATACGCAGTATTTT; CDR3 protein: CASSISGTGWTDTQYF
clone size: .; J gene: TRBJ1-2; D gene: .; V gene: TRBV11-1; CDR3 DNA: TGTGCCAGCAGCAGGAGCGCCCGGGGTAGTTATGGCTACACCTTC; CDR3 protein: CASSRSARGSYGYTF
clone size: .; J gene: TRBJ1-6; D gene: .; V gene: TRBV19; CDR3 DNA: TGTGCCAGTAGTAACGGTCAACCCGGCGCACCCCTCCACTTT; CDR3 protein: CASSNGQPGAPLHF
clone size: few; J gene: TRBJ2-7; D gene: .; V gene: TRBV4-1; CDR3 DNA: TGCGCCAGCAGCCAAGTAGGGTCCCTGCAGAACGAGCAGTACTTC; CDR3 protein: CASSQVGSLQNEQYF
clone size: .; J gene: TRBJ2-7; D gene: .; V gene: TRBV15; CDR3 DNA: TGTGCCACCAGCAGTTCCCCAGGATACGAGCAGTACTTC; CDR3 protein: CATSSSPGYEQYF
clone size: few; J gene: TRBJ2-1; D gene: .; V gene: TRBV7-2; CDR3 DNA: TGTGCCAGCAGCTCCGTTTCATCCGACAATGAGCAGTTCTTC; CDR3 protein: CASSSVSSDNEQFF
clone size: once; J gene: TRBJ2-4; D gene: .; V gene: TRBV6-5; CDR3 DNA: TGTGCCAGCAGTTACTTAGCTAGGAAAAACATTCAGTACTTC; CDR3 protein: CASSYLARKNIQYF
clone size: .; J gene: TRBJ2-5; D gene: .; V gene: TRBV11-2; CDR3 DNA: TGTGCCAGCAGCACCCCCGCTAGCGTAGGACAAGAGACCCAGTACTTC; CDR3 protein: CASSTPASVGQETQYF
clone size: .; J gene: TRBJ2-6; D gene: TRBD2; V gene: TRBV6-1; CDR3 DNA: TGTGCCAGTTCTAGCGGTGACTCTGGGGCCAACGTCCTGACTTTC; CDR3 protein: CASSSGDSGANVLTF
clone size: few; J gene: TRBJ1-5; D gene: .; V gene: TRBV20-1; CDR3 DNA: TGCAGTGCGCAACAGGGTTTTAATCAGCCCCAGCATTTT; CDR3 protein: CSAQQGFNQPQHF
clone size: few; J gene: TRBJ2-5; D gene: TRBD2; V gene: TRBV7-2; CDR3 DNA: TGTGCCAGCAGCCGGACTAGCGGCCAAGAGACCCAGTACTTC; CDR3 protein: CASSRTSGQETQYF
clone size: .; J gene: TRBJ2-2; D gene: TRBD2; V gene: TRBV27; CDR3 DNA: TGTGCCAGCAGTTTATCAGGGACTACGAACACCGGGGAGCTGTTTTTT; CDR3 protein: CASSLSGTTNTGELFF
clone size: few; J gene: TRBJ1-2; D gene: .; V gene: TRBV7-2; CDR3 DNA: TGTGCCAGCAGCCCCGGGGCGATCAACTATGGCTACACCTTC; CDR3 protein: CASSPGAINYGYTF
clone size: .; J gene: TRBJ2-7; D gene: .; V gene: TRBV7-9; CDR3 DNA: TGTGCCAGCAGCCTGGGACCAGGATCCTACGAGCAGTACTTC; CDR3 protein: CASSLGPGSYEQYF
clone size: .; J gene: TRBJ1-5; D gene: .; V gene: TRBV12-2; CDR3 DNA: TGTGCAAGTCGCTTAGCTCCGGCAGGTAAGCATCAAATGGAGCCCCAGCATTTT; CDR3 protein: CASRLAPAGKHQMEPQHF
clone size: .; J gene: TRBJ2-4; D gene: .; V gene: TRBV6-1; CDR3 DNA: TGTGCCAGCAGTGAAAACTTAGCCAAAAACATTCAGTACTTC; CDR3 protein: CASSENLAKNIQYF
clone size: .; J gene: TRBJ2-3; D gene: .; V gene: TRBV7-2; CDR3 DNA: TGTGCCAGCAGCGCCGGACAGTTCACAGATACGCAGTATTTT; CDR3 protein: CASSAGQFTDTQYF
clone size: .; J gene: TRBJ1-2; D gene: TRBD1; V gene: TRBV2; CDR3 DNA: TGTGCCAGCAAGAGGGACAGTTTCCCATCCGGCTACACCTTC; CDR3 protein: CASKRDSFPSGYTF
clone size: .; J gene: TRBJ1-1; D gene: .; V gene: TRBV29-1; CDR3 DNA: TGCAGCGTTGTCTCCTGGAACACTGAAGCTTTCTTT; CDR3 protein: CSVVSWNTEAFF